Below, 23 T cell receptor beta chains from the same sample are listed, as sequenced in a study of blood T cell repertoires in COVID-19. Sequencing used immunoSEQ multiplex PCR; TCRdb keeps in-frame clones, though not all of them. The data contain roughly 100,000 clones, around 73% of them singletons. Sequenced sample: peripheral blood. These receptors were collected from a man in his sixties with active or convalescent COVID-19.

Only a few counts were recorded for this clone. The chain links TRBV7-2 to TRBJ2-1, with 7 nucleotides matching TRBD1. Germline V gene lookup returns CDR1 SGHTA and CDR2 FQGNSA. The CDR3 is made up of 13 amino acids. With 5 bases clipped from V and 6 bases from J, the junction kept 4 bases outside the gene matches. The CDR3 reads CASSPDRINEQFF. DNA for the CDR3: TGTGCCAGCAGCCCGGACAGGATCAATGAGCAGTTCTTC.

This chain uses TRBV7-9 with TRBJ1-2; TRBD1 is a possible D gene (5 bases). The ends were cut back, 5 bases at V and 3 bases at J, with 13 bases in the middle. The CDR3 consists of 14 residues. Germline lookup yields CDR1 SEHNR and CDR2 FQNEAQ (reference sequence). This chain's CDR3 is CASSAQVGYYGYTF. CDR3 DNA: TGTGCCAGCAGCGCACAGGTGGGGTACTATGGCTACACCTTC.

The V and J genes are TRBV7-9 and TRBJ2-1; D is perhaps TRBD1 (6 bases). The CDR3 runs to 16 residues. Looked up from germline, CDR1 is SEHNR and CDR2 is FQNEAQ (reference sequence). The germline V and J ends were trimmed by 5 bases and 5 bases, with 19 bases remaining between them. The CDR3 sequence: CASSPGEGTPNNEQFF. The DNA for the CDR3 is TGTGCCAGCAGCCCTGGGGAAGGGACACCCAACAATGAGCAGTTCTTC. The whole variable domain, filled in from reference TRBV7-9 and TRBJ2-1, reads DTGVSQNPRHKITKRGQNVTFRCDPISEHNRLYWYRQTLGQGPEFLTYFQNEAQLEKSRLLSDRFSAERPKGSFSTLEIQRTEQGDSAMYLCASSPGEGTPNNEQFFGPGTRLTVL.

In DNA, the CDR3 is TGCGCCAGCAGCTTGGGCCCCAAGACAGGCACAGATACGCAGTATTTT. Translated, it gives CASSLGPKTGTDTQYF. The chain is built from TRBV5-1 and TRBJ2-3; the D gene is possibly TRBD1 (5 bases). V lost 0 bases and J lost 1, with 12 bases in between. Per germline, CDR1 SGHRS and CDR2 YFSETQ. This CDR3 has 16 amino acids.

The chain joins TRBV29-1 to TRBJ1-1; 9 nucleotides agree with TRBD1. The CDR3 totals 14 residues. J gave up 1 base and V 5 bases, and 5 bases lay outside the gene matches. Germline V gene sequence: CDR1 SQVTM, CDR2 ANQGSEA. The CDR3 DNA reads TGCAGCGTTCACAGGGGGCCAGCGAACACTGAAGCTTTCTTT. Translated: CSVHRGPANTEAFF.

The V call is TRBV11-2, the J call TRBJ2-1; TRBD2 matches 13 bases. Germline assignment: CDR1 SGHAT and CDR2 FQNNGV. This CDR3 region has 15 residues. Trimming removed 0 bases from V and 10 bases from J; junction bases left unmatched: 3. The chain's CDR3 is CASSLEGLAGVEQFF. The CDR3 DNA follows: TGTGCCAGCAGCTTAGAAGGACTAGCGGGGGTGGAGCAGTTCTTC.

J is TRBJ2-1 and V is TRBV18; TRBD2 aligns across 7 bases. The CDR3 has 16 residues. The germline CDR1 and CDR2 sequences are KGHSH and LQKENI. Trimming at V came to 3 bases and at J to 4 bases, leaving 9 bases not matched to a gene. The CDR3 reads CASSPASLAEYNEQFF. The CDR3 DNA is TGTGCCAGCTCACCCGCTTCCCTAGCGGAGTACAATGAGCAGTTCTTC.

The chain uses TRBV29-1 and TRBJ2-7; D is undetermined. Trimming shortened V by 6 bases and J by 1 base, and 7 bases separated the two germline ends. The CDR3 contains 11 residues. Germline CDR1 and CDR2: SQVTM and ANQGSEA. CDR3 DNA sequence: TGCAGCGTCGAGTTGTCCTACGAGCAGTACGTC. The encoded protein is CSVELSYEQYV.

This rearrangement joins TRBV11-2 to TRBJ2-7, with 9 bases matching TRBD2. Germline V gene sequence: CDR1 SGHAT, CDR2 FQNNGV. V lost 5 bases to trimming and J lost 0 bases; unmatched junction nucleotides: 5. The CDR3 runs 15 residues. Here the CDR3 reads CASSPLAGVSYEQYF. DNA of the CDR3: TGTGCCAGCAGCCCACTAGCGGGCGTCTCCTACGAGCAGTACTTC.

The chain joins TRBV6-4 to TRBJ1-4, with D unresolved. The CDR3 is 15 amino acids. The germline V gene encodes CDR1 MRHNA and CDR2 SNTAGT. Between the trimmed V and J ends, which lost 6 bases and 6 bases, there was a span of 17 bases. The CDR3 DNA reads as TGTGCCAGCAGCCGTCGCGGGGTCCAGGATGAAAAACTGTTTTTT. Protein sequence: CASSRRGVQDEKLFF.

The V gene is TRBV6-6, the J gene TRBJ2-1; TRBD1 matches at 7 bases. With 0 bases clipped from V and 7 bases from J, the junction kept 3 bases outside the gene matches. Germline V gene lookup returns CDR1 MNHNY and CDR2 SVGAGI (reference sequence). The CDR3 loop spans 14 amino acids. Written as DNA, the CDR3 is TGTGCCAGCAGTTACTCGGGACAGACGAATGAGCAGTTCTTC. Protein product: CASSYSGQTNEQFF.

This CDR3 reads CASSPPTSGRAGETQYF. The CDR3 DNA sequence: TGTGCCAGCTCACCACCGACTAGCGGGAGGGCCGGGGAGACCCAGTACTTC. The chain employs TRBV18 and TRBJ2-5; 14 bases line up with TRBD2. Per germline, CDR1 KGHSH and CDR2 LQKENI. V was pared by 0 bases and J by 5 bases, with 5 bases of the junction left unmatched. CDR3 length equals 17 residues.

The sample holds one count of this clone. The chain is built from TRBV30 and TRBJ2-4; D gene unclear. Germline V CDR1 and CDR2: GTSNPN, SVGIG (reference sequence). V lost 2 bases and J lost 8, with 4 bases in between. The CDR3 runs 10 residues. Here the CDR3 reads CAWSRDIQYF. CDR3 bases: TGTGCCTGGAGTAGAGACATTCAGTACTTC.

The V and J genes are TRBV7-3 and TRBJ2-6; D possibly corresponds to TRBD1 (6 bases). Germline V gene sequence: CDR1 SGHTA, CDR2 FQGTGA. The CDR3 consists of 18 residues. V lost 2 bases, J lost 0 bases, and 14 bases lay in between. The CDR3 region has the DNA TGTGCCAGCAGCTTAGGACAGTTTAAGGTCTCTGGGGCCAACGTCCTGACTTTC. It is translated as CASSLGQFKVSGANVLTF.

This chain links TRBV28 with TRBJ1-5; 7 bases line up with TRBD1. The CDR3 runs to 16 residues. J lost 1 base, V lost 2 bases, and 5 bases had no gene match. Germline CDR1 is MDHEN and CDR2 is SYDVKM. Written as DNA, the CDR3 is TGTGCCAGCAGTTTACCAGGGGGAATAAGCAATCAGCCCCAGCATTTT. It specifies CASSLPGGISNQPQHF.

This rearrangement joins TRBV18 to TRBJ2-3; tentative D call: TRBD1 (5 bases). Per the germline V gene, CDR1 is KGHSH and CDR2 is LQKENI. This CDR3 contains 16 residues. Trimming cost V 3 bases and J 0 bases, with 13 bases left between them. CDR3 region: CASSPQGGSSTDTQYF. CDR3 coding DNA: TGTGCCAGCTCACCGCAGGGCGGTTCTAGCACAGATACGCAGTATTTT. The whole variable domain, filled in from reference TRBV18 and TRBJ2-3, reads NAGVMQNPRHLVRRRGQEARLRCSPMKGHSHVYWYRQLPEEGLKFMVYLQKENIIDESGMPKERFSAEFPKEGPSILRIQQVVRGDSAAYFCASSPQGGSSTDTQYFGPGTRLTVL.

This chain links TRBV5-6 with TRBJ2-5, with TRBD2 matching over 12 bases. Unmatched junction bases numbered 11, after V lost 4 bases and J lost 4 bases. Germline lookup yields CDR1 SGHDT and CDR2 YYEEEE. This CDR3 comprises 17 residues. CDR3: CASSIPGLAGSRETQYF. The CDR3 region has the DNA TGTGCCAGCAGCATACCCGGACTAGCGGGGAGTAGAGAGACCCAGTACTTC.

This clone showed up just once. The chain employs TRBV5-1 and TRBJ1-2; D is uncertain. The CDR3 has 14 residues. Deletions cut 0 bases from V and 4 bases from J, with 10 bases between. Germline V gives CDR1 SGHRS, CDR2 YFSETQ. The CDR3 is CASSLDGGTYGYTF. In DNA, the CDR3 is TGCGCCAGCAGCTTGGATGGCGGAACCTATGGCTACACCTTC.

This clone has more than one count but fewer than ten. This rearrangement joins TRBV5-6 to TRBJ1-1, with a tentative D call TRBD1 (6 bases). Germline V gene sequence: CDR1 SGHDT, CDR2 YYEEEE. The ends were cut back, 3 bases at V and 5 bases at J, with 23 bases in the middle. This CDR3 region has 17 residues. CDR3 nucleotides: TGTGCCAGCAGCTCCCGGGGGGCAGGGTGGGTCGTAACTGAAGCTTTCTTT. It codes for CASSSRGAGWVVTEAFF.

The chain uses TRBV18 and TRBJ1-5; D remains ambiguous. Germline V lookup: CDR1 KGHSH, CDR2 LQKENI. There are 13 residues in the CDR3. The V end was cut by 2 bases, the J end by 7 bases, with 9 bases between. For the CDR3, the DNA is TGTGCCAGCTCACCAGGGAGGTCCCAGCCCCAGCATTTT. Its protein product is CASSPGRSQPQHF.

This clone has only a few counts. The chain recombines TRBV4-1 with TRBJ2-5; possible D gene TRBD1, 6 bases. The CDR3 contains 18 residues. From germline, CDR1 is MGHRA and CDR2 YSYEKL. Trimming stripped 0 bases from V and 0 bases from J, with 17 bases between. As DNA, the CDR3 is TGCGCCAGCAGCCAAGAGGGGGCGACTGGGATGTACCAAGAGACCCAGTACTTC. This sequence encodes CASSQEGATGMYQETQYF.

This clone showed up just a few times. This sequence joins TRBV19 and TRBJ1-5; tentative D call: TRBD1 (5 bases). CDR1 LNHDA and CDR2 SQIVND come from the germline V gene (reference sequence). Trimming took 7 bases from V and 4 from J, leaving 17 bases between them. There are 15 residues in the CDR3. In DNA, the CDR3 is TGTGCCAGTACCCTTATACAGGATCCGAATCAGCCCCAGCATTTT. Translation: CASTLIQDPNQPQHF.

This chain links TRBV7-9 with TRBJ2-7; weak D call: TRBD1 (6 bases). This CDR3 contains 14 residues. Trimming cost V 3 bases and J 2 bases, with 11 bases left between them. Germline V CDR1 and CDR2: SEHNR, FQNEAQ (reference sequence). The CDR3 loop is CASSFRTAPYEQYF. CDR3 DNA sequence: TGTGCCAGCAGCTTCAGGACAGCCCCCTACGAGCAGTACTTC.